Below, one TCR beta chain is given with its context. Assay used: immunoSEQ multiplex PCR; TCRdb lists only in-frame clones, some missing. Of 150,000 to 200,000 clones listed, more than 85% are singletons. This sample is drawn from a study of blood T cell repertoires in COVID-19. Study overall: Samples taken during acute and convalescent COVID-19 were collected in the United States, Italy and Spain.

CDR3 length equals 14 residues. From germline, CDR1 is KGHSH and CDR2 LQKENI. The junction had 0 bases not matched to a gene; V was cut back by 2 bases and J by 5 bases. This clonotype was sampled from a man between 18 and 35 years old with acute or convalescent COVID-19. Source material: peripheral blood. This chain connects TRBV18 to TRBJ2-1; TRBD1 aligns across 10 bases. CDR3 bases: TGTGCCAGCTCACCAGGGACAGGGGACAATGAGCAGTTCTTC. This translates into CASSPGTGDNEQFF.